This paragraph reports one T cell receptor (beta chain). Its antigen is not identified. Germline CDR1 SGHTA, CDR2 FQGNSA. This CDR3 comprises 13 residues. The germline V and J ends were trimmed by 5 bases and 6 bases, with 12 bases remaining between them. The entry originates in a study of response to subunit inactivated influenza vaccine. The study, taken as a whole, reports: Only a handful of new T cells, the authors suggested, are recruited with each seasonal influenza vaccination.

TCRdb redid the calling of the RT-PCR reads with MiXCR, one entry per CDR3 protein. The data show about 540,000 distinct CDR3 sequences, around 21% seen once. This sample was shared with a second study, whose subject was T cells expressing NK-cell markers. From that report: A 5'RACE template switching approach incorporating UMIs was used to make TCR beta cDNA. Repertoire data for TCR beta were derived from sorted T cells (CD3+CD56+NKG2C+, CD3+CD56+NKG2C- and CD3+CD56-NKG2C+). Top CD8+ clonotypes included the dominant CD3+CD56+NKG2C+ clonotypes in 6 or 7 donors. In a few donors, dominant clonotypes made up roughly 25-60.1% of CD3+CD56-NKG2C+ cells.

The TCR sequence derives from a man aged 45-65 years who received an inactivated influenza vaccine. The rearrangement uses TRBV7-2 and TRBJ2-3, with a possible D match to TRBD1 (6 bases). The sequencing here drew on CD4+ T cells sorted from PBMCs, taken about 13 days after vaccination. The CDR3 bases are TGTGCCAGCAGCGCCCTGGGGGCCGATACGCAGTATTTT. Translating it yields CASSALGADTQYF.